This T cell receptor (beta chain) is from a study of blood T cells in healthy people across ages. The study's findings and limits: Older age coincided with a roughly linear decline in TCR beta diversity per million T cells.

Alongside a J-beta primer mix, a sample-barcoded 5' primer served in a second PCR lasting 7 to 11 cycles. Every sample gave at least 3 million paired-end reads containing CDR3. TCRdb passed the 5' RACE reads through MiXCR, listing each CDR3 protein once. The table lists 1.5 million to 2 million distinct CDR3 sequences, 49% of them singletons, with over 2% in the top ten. The germline CDR1 and CDR2 sequences are DFQATT and SNEGSKA (reference sequence). CDR3 length equals 11 residues. Comments on this clonotype: Its antigen is unidentified. At one of its ends the junction is not consistent with the germline gene, which may arise from a read error.

This chain joins TRBV20-1 and TRBJ2-3; D gene uncertain. This clonotype was sampled from a woman aged 40 to 50 in good health. Specimen: blood. The chain's CDR3 is CNAPYTDTQYF. The CDR3 DNA reads as TGCAATGCTCCGTACACAGATACGCAGTATTTT.